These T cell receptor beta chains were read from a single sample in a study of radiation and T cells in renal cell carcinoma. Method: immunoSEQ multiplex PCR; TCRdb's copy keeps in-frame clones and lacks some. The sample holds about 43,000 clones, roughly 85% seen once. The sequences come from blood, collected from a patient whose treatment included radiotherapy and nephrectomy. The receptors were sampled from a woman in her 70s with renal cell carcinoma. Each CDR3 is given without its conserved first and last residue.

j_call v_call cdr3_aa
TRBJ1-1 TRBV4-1 ASSLNDGNTEAF
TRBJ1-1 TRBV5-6 ASSFGRPMNTEAF
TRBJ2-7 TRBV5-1 ASSKGLAGSSYEQY
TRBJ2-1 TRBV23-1 ASTGLGQGTRKDDEQF
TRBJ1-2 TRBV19 ASTTAFESGGRGYGYT
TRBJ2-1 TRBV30 AWTGTSEIYNEQF
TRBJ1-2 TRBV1 TSRMCVVRKTYGYT
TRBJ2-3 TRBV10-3 AISETPTDTQY
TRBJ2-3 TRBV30 AWGSGSPSTDTQY
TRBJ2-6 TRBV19 ASNPGQGSSGANVLT
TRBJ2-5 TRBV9 ASSVGGGGETQY
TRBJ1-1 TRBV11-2 ASSLEQLSTEAF
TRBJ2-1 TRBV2 ASSMDRSSYNEQF
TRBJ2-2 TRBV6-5 ASSYSTSGGTGELF
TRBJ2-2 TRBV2 ASTQTGQNTGELF
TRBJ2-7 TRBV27 ASSLGTGLGEQY
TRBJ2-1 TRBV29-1 SARGLAGDNEQF
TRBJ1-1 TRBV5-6 ASSLRGHGTEAF
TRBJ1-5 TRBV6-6 ASSYSDGPNQPQH
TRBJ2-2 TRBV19 ATTLGKLPTGELF
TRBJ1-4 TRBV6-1 ASIGGLSGEKLF
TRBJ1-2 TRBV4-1 ASSQEDSFTVYGYT
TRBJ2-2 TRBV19 ASSYASNTGELF
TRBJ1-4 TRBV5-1 ASSYSPGTGTANEKLF
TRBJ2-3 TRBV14 ASSQETGVTDTQY
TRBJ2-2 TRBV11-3 ASSLGLIGELF
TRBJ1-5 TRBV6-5 ASSLQGGLNQPQH
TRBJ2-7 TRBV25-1 ASSGLTGWHEQY
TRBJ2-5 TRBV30 AWSAQGSGTQY
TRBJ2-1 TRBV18 ASSPVAWDEQF
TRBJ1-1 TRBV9 ASSVVGMNTEAF
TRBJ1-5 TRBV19 ASKGPGQGRQPQH
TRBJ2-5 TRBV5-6 ASSLVTVQETQY
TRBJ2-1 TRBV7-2 ASSLSFDPPSSYNEQF
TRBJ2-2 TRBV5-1 ASSSQGTTGELF
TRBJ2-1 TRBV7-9 ASTFRRASGGLEQF